This is a list of T cell receptor beta chains from one sample in a study of blood T cell repertoires in COVID-19. Libraries were prepared by immunoSEQ multiplex PCR; TCRdb keeps only in-frame clonotypes and omits some of them. This sample has about 100,000 clones, with 88% found just once. The sequenced sample was peripheral blood. These receptors all stem from a woman aged 55 to 70 with acute or convalescent COVID-19. Each CDR3 is given without its conserved first and last residue. Fields, in order: V gene, CDR3 protein.

v_gene: TRBV3-1/TRBV3-2
CDR3aa: ASSQVPGSTEAF

v_gene: TRBV4-1
CDR3aa: ASSQDPGRTQGT

v_gene: TRBV6-5
CDR3aa: ASSYSRDTSYNEQF

v_gene: TRBV6-5
CDR3aa: ASSLRAGWGHEQF

v_gene: TRBV6-2/TRBV6-3
CDR3aa: ASSYSRGVGQPQH

v_gene: TRBV10-2
CDR3aa: ASSVTLAGGHEQY

v_gene: TRBV5-1
CDR3aa: ASSLGQLGGYT

v_gene: TRBV3-1/TRBV3-2
CDR3aa: ASSPTGTGYY

v_gene: TRBV5-1
CDR3aa: ASSPKPAETQY

v_gene: TRBV28
CDR3aa: ASSLHRVNTIY

v_gene: TRBV6-1
CDR3aa: ASREGGVQPQH

v_gene: TRBV25-1
CDR3aa: ASSPGGTGNTIY

v_gene: TRBV3-1/TRBV3-2
CDR3aa: ASSQGQAYDTEAF

v_gene: TRBV19
CDR3aa: ASSIGFPGKETQY

v_gene: TRBV3-1/TRBV3-2
CDR3aa: ASSQRGEAF

v_gene: TRBV7-9
CDR3aa: ASSPDRGGGNQPQH

v_gene: TRBV19
CDR3aa: ASSRQGFPESEQF

v_gene: TRBV4-1
CDR3aa: ASSQAPGVNTEAF

v_gene: TRBV28
CDR3aa: ASSLGSLAYPNEQF

v_gene: TRBV10-2
CDR3aa: ASRAQSGTGNHNEQF

v_gene: TRBV5-1
CDR3aa: ASSSSSGTHNEQF

v_gene: TRBV5-6
CDR3aa: ASSWGPQFSSGNTIY

v_gene: TRBV18
CDR3aa: ASSPQGASYGYT

v_gene: TRBV29-1
CDR3aa: SVHAKPEAF

v_gene: TRBV3-1/TRBV3-2
CDR3aa: ASSQVLTSGSIMDTQY

v_gene: TRBV28
CDR3aa: ASSWGQDSRTDTQY

v_gene: TRBV25-1
CDR3aa: ASSDLAGDGPFNEQF

v_gene: TRBV6-1
CDR3aa: ASSETYSNQPQH

v_gene: TRBV19
CDR3aa: ASSVFLGGQETQY

v_gene: TRBV25-1
CDR3aa: ASSSTGNTEAF

v_gene: TRBV27
CDR3aa: ASRPTGTGGLYEQY

v_gene: TRBV28
CDR3aa: ASSLTDMNTEAF

v_gene: TRBV5-5
CDR3aa: ASSLEAKSQPQH

v_gene: TRBV27
CDR3aa: ASSLSLERTYEQY

v_gene: TRBV28
CDR3aa: ASSSPLAVSSYNEQF

v_gene: TRBV7-3
CDR3aa: ASSPHPYRASTDTQY

v_gene: TRBV5-4
CDR3aa: ASSFGQGGTEAF

v_gene: TRBV19
CDR3aa: ASIQGGTGELF

v_gene: TRBV19
CDR3aa: ASSYGQSGSNIQY

v_gene: TRBV2
CDR3aa: ASTRQVGNYGYT

v_gene: TRBV3-1/TRBV3-2
CDR3aa: ASSQSLQVFYGYT

v_gene: TRBV5-8
CDR3aa: ASSFGIGGSYEQY

v_gene: TRBV15
CDR3aa: ATSTRTSSSNEQF

v_gene: TRBV7-3
CDR3aa: ASSSYVGEQF

v_gene: TRBV5-1
CDR3aa: ASRASTYNEQF

v_gene: TRBV11-3
CDR3aa: ASSPAGNEQF

v_gene: TRBV5-1
CDR3aa: ASSLAAAGYGYT

v_gene: TRBV28
CDR3aa: ASSSGLNNEQF

v_gene: TRBV5-1
CDR3aa: ASSPAGPNTEAF

v_gene: TRBV6-5
CDR3aa: ASTPGQKTNEQF

v_gene: TRBV11-2
CDR3aa: ASTPTSSTGELF

v_gene: TRBV10-1
CDR3aa: ASSVASGRPPY

v_gene: TRBV10-3
CDR3aa: AIRGGAQAAAYGYT

v_gene: TRBV27
CDR3aa: ASSLSTGNTEAF

v_gene: TRBV9
CDR3aa: ASSSGGFLTDTQY

v_gene: TRBV5-1
CDR3aa: ASSLGVGQGASNYGYT

v_gene: TRBV27
CDR3aa: ASSINPGQAHNEQF

v_gene: TRBV9
CDR3aa: ASSVGTGTYEQY

v_gene: TRBV10-1
CDR3aa: ASSDGLYGYT

v_gene: TRBV11-2
CDR3aa: ASSLVRRFRNTEAF